This T cell receptor beta chain is from a study of blood T cell repertoires in COVID-19. The Seattle site enrolled patients during active infection and followed them longitudinally. This CDR3 region has 15 residues. The V gene end was trimmed by 2 bases and the J gene end by 0 bases; junction bases not matched to a gene: 6. Germline CDR1 is GTSNPN and CDR2 is SVGIG (reference sequence). Authors' processing steps: Reference gene primer amplification gave nucleated cell count estimates. Produced via immunoSEQ multiplex PCR; TCRdb's table is partial and in-frame only. V, J and clone size were drawn from that table, and D and trimming were deduced from the DNA. In the table there are around 180,000 clones, more than 75% of which are singletons.

The material sequenced was peripheral blood. This sequence was found in a person in their 70s with COVID-19, enrolled during active disease. This rearrangement joins TRBV30 to TRBJ1-1, with 7 bases lining up with TRBD1. CDR3 coding DNA: TGTGCCTGGAGTTCGGGGCAGGGGGTGAACACTGAAGCTTTCTTT. It yields the protein CAWSSGQGVNTEAFF.